This is a list of T cell receptor beta chains from one sample in a study of blood T cell repertoires in COVID-19. Only in-frame clones appear in the TCRdb table, and some are missing; sequencing was by immunoSEQ multiplex PCR. The table includes under 15,000 clones, over 75% detected once. The sequencing sample was made of peripheral blood. The source is a human donor in a cohort sampled during active COVID-19. Each CDR3 is given with its conserved first and last residue. The D gene is left open where the match is weak. The size field is filled for only some rows; it gives once, few, many or a size class.

CDR3aa,CDR3nt,v_gene,j_gene,d_gene,abundance
CASSQGTGAWGANVLTF,TGTGCCAGCAGCCAAGGGACAGGGGCATGGGGGGCCAACGTCCTGACTTTC,TRBV3-1/TRBV3-2,TRBJ2-6,TRBD1,NA
CSVVDRVRYEQYF,TGCAGCGTCGTGGACAGGGTGAGGTACGAGCAGTACTTC,TRBV29-1,TRBJ2-7,TRBD1,few
CASSGGQGAIYGYTF,TGTGCCAGCAGCGGGGGACAGGGGGCGATTTATGGCTACACCTTC,TRBV5-4,TRBJ1-2,TRBD1,once
CASSLRSNEQFF,TGTGCCAGCAGCTTGCGATCTAATGAGCAGTTCTTC,TRBV7-2,TRBJ2-1,NA,NA
CASSSPGYQTEAFF,TGTGCCAGCAGCTCACCAGGGTATCAGACTGAAGCTTTCTTT,TRBV11-2,TRBJ1-1,NA,few
CASSLAGHPPGGYTF,TGTGCCAGCAGCTTGGCTGGTCACCCTCCGGGTGGCTACACCTTC,TRBV5-4,TRBJ1-2,NA,once
CASSNPTGDTEAFF,TGTGCCAGCAGCAACCCGACAGGGGACACTGAAGCTTTCTTT,TRBV7-9,TRBJ1-1,TRBD1,few
CASSQDLAAEKLFF,TGTGCCAGCAGCCAAGATCTAGCTGCGGAAAAACTGTTTTTT,TRBV3-1/TRBV3-2,TRBJ1-4,NA,NA
CASSLTRGNTEAFF,TGTGCCAGCAGCTTAACCAGGGGGAACACTGAAGCTTTCTTT,TRBV5-6,TRBJ1-1,NA,once
CASSVSADTQYF,TGTGCCAGCAGCGTATCTGCAGATACGCAGTATTTT,TRBV9,TRBJ2-3,NA,NA
CAWSNLGEKLFF,TGTGCCTGGAGTAATTTGGGCGAAAAACTGTTTTTT,TRBV30,TRBJ1-4,NA,NA
CASSQDRGRYNEQFF,TGCGCCAGCAGCCAAGACAGGGGACGCTACAATGAGCAGTTCTTC,TRBV4-3,TRBJ2-1,NA,once
CASSYSGGRDGELFF,TGTGCCAGCAGTTACTCTGGGGGCCGGGACGGGGAGCTGTTTTTT,TRBV6-6,TRBJ2-2,NA,once
CASSQDSRVHNSPLHF,TGTGCCAGCAGCCAAGATTCACGGGTCCATAATTCACCCCTCCACTTT,TRBV14,TRBJ1-6,NA,NA
CASSPPQRQGRNSPLHF,TGTGCCAGCAGCCCCCCCCAAAGACAGGGGAGGAATTCACCCCTCCACTTT,TRBV7-2,TRBJ1-6,TRBD1,NA
CASSKGVYEQFF,TGTGCCAGCAGCAAAGGGGTTTATGAGCAGTTCTTC,TRBV5-4,TRBJ2-1,NA,large
CASSRVQGAYSAAEAFF,TGTGCCAGCAGCCGGGTTCAGGGGGCGTATTCGGCCGCTGAAGCTTTCTTT,TRBV7-2,TRBJ1-1,TRBD1,NA
CASSPRFQGAYEQYF,TGTGCCAGCTCACCACGGTTTCAGGGGGCCTACGAGCAGTACTTC,TRBV18,TRBJ2-7,TRBD1,NA
CASSTDRGGIEQFF,TGTGCCAGTAGTACTGACAGGGGCGGGATTGAGCAGTTCTTC,TRBV19,TRBJ2-1,TRBD1,NA
CARGTNQETQYF,TGTGCCAGGGGGACAAACCAAGAGACCCAGTACTTC,TRBV2,TRBJ2-5,NA,NA
CASKLGGGRGDTEAFF,TGTGCCAGCAAACTCGGGGGAGGTCGCGGGGACACTGAAGCTTTCTTT,TRBV27,TRBJ1-1,NA,NA
CASSPRDRGGWGYTF,TGTGCCAGCAGCCCCCGGGACAGGGGAGGGTGGGGCTACACCTTC,TRBV3-1/TRBV3-2,TRBJ1-2,TRBD1,NA
CASSPKDSSTDTQYF,TGTGCCAGCAGCCCGAAAGACTCCAGCACAGATACGCAGTATTTT,TRBV5-4,TRBJ2-3,NA,NA
CASSAVAGGPDEQFF,TGTGCCAGCAGTGCAGTAGCGGGAGGGCCGGATGAGCAGTTCTTC,TRBV6-4,TRBJ2-1,TRBD2,few
CASSRAGQGYEQYF,TGTGCCAGCAGCCGAGCGGGACAGGGGTACGAGCAGTACTTC,TRBV7-8,TRBJ2-7,TRBD1,NA
CASSLAGLADTGELFF,TGTGCCAGCAGCTTAGCTGGACTAGCGGACACCGGGGAGCTGTTTTTT,TRBV7-6,TRBJ2-2,TRBD2,NA
CASSYSTGGYEQYF,TGTGCCAGCAGTTACTCGACAGGGGGCTACGAGCAGTACTTC,TRBV6-2/TRBV6-3,TRBJ2-7,TRBD1,NA
CASSGNMGNQPQHF,TGTGCCAGCAGTGGTAACATGGGCAATCAGCCCCAGCATTTT,TRBV27,TRBJ1-5,NA,NA
CASKEPGTASYEQYF,TGCGCCAGCAAGGAGCCCGGGACAGCTTCCTACGAGCAGTACTTC,TRBV10-2,TRBJ2-7,TRBD1,NA
CASSLAGREETQYF,TGCGCCAGCAGCTTAGCTGGTCGCGAAGAGACCCAGTACTTC,TRBV5-1,TRBJ2-5,NA,NA
CASSQEGPSGGAGSGELFF,TGCGCCAGCAGCCAAGAGGGGCCTAGCGGGGGGGCAGGTTCCGGGGAGCTGTTTTTT,TRBV4-3,TRBJ2-2,TRBD2,once
CASSNRLAGEDTQYF,TGTGCCAGCAGTAACAGACTAGCGGGGGAGGATACGCAGTATTTT,TRBV6-2/TRBV6-3,TRBJ2-3,TRBD2,few
CASRFDRGPETQYF,TGCGCCAGCAGGTTCGACAGGGGGCCGGAGACCCAGTACTTC,TRBV5-1,TRBJ2-5,TRBD1,NA
CTSGAEGGEQFF,TGTACTAGCGGGGCGGAGGGGGGTGAGCAGTTCTTC,TRBV12-3/TRBV12-4,TRBJ2-1,TRBD2,NA
CASSKGQGTVGGYTF,TGCGCCAGCAGCAAGGGACAGGGGACCGTTGGTGGCTACACCTTC,TRBV5-1,TRBJ1-2,TRBD1,NA
CASSLRGFGTGIQETQYF,TGTGCCAGCAGCTTGAGGGGTTTTGGGACAGGGATCCAAGAGACCCAGTACTTC,TRBV7-6,TRBJ2-5,TRBD1,once
CASSPGGLAGGRRTDTQYF,TGCGCCAGCAGCCCCGGAGGACTAGCGGGGGGCCGACGCACAGATACGCAGTATTTT,TRBV5-1,TRBJ2-3,TRBD2,NA
CASSQTTVFSYEQYF,TGTGCCAGCAGCCAAACGACAGTTTTCTCCTACGAGCAGTACTTC,TRBV3-1/TRBV3-2,TRBJ2-7,NA,NA
CASSPGGPNTEAFF,TGCGCCAGCAGCCCAGGGGGGCCGAACACTGAAGCTTTCTTT,TRBV5-1,TRBJ1-1,TRBD1,NA
CASSESRFAYEQYF,TGCGCCAGCAGTGAGTCGAGGTTCGCCTACGAGCAGTACTTC,TRBV10-1,TRBJ2-7,NA,NA
CASSYSGRVPGYTF,TGTGCCAGCAGTTACTCGGGCAGGGTCCCTGGCTACACCTTC,TRBV6-2/TRBV6-3,TRBJ1-2,NA,NA
CASSVALGQGYGANVLTF,TGTGCCAGCAGCGTAGCTCTGGGACAAGGGTACGGGGCCAACGTCCTGACTTTC,TRBV9,TRBJ2-6,NA,few
CASSAGTEASTDTQYF,TGTGCCAGCAGTGCCGGGACAGAAGCATCCACAGATACGCAGTATTTT,TRBV2,TRBJ2-3,TRBD1,NA
CASGQVGLFEQYF,TGTGCCAGTGGACAGGTGGGACTCTTCGAGCAGTACTTC,TRBV6-4,TRBJ2-7,NA,NA
CASSRDGWEQYF,TGTGCCAGCAGTCGAGACGGGTGGGAGCAGTACTTC,TRBV6-2/TRBV6-3,TRBJ2-7,NA,NA
CASSQGGGTNSGANVLTF,TGCGCCAGCAGCCAGGGGGGAGGGACAAACTCTGGGGCCAACGTCCTGACTTTC,TRBV4-1,TRBJ2-6,NA,NA
CASSLMGPLEAPLHF,TGTGCCAGCAGCTTAATGGGCCCTCTGGAAGCACCCCTCCACTTT,TRBV7-8,TRBJ1-6,NA,NA
CSADRGYDRSYNEQFF,TGCAGCGCGGACAGGGGGTATGACCGGTCCTACAATGAGCAGTTCTTC,TRBV29-1,TRBJ2-1,TRBD1,NA
CASSPVGTGRSDTQYF,TGTGCCAGCAGCCCTGTCGGGACAGGGAGGTCAGATACGCAGTATTTT,TRBV7-6,TRBJ2-3,TRBD1,NA